Each of the 22 T cell receptor beta chains below was sequenced from the same sample in a study of cytomegalovirus exposure and HLA in healthy donors. The PCR made use of 60 Vbeta and 13 Jbeta primers. The data were produced by immunoSEQ multiplex PCR, yet TCRdb's version contains in-frame clones alone and is incomplete. The sample contains some 130,000 clones, around two thirds of which appear only once. Sequencing was carried out using PBMCs. Receptors originate from a human donor in good health.

This clone occurred a few times. This sequence joins TRBV27 and TRBJ2-3; perhaps TRBD1 as D (5 bases). Germline CDR1 and CDR2: MNHEY and SMNVEV (reference sequence). This CDR3 comprises 15 residues. With 4 bases removed from V and 0 bases from J, the gap between germline ends came to 11 bases. The DNA of the CDR3 is TGTGCCAGCAGTTGGACAAGTCCTAGCACAGATACGCAGTATTTT. Translating it yields CASSWTSPSTDTQYF.

The rearrangement links TRBV7-9 to TRBJ2-3, with D uncertain. This CDR3 is 12 amino acids long. The germline CDR1 and CDR2 sequences are SEHNR and FQNEAQ (reference sequence). Trimming took 4 bases from V and 5 from J, leaving 7 bases between them. This CDR3 reads CASSSHQDTQYF. CDR3 bases: TGTGCCAGCAGCTCCCATCAAGATACGCAGTATTTT.

This sequence joins TRBV27 and TRBJ2-7, with D perhaps matching TRBD2 (5 bases). The germline CDR1 and CDR2 sequences are MNHEY and SMNVEV (reference sequence). The V end was cut by 5 bases, the J end by 3 bases, with 11 bases between. The length of the CDR3 is 13 residues. CDR3 bases: TGTGCCAGCAGTCCAGGACTGAGCTACGAGCAGTACTTC. It yields the protein CASSPGLSYEQYF.

The rearrangement joins TRBV5-6 to TRBJ2-3, with a tentative D call TRBD2 (6 bases). Trimming removed 0 bases from V and 5 bases from J, with 10 bases in between. The V gene's germline CDR1 is SGHDT and CDR2 YYEEEE. CDR3 length: 14 amino acids. Here the CDR3 DNA reads TGTGCCAGCAGCTTGGGGCGGGACGGAGATACGCAGTATTTT. Amino acid sequence: CASSLGRDGDTQYF.

Only a few counts were recorded for this clone. The chain employs TRBV11-1 and TRBJ1-4, with D unclear. The V gene lost 1 base and the J gene lost 4 bases, with 13 bases spanning the gap. CDR3 length: 16 residues. Germline CDR1 reads SGHAT; CDR2 reads FQDESV (reference sequence). CDR3 amino acids: CASSLGGSPINEKLFF. CDR3 coding DNA: TGTGCCAGCAGCTTAGGAGGATCACCGATTAATGAAAAACTGTTTTTT.

The V and J genes are TRBV19 and TRBJ1-1, with D perhaps TRBD1 (5 bases). CDR1 is LNHDA and CDR2 is SQIVND in the germline V gene (reference sequence). Deletions cut 7 bases from V and 0 bases from J, with 12 bases between. This CDR3 spans 14 amino acids. Here the CDR3 reads CASIDRLMNTEAFF. Here the CDR3 DNA reads TGTGCCAGTATCGACAGACTCATGAACACTGAAGCTTTCTTT.

This clone appeared a few times. V usage is TRBV4-2 and J usage is TRBJ2-7; D possibly corresponds to TRBD2 (6 bases). The CDR3 runs to 17 residues. The V gene lost 0 bases and the J gene lost 0 bases, with 15 bases spanning the gap. Germline V gene sequence: CDR1 LGHNA, CDR2 YNFKEQ. CDR3 residues: CASSQDLPSAISYEQYF. CDR3 nucleotides: TGTGCCAGCAGCCAAGATCTGCCTAGCGCGATCTCCTACGAGCAGTACTTC.

The chain has TRBV19 and TRBJ2-7, with D possibly matching TRBD1 (6 bases). CDR3 length: 14 amino acids. The V and J ends lost 5 bases and 7 bases respectively, with 18 bases between them. CDR1 and CDR2 from the germline V gene are LNHDA and SQIVND (reference sequence). In DNA, the CDR3 is TGTGCCAGTAGTGTAACAGGGCTATCAGGGGAGCAGTACTTC. Its translation is CASSVTGLSGEQYF.

V and J are TRBV9 and TRBJ2-1, with TRBD2 matching over 7 bases. The CDR3 runs 15 residues. Germline CDR1 reads SGDLS; CDR2 reads YYNGEE. V lost 4 bases and J lost 4; bases outside the gene matches: 8. The CDR3 here is CASSRGGRDYNEQFF. In DNA form, the CDR3 reads TGTGCCAGCAGCCGGGGCGGGAGAGATTACAATGAGCAGTTCTTC.

This chain joins TRBV2 and TRBJ1-1; TRBD1 is a possible D gene (6 bases). This CDR3 has 14 amino acids. Between the trimmed V and J ends, which lost 6 bases and 5 bases, there was a span of 16 bases. CDR1 and CDR2 (germline): SNHLY, FYNNEI. The CDR3 here is CASSQSGTLTEAFF. Here the CDR3 DNA reads TGTGCCAGCAGCCAATCCGGGACATTGACTGAAGCTTTCTTT.

The V and J genes are TRBV6-6 and TRBJ1-2; TRBD1 agrees at 7 bases. Germline trimming cut 4 bases from V and 0 bases from J; bases unmatched to any gene: 5. The CDR3 has 15 amino acids. Germline-derived CDR1 and CDR2 are MNHNY and SVGAGI (reference sequence). In DNA form, the CDR3 reads TGTGCCAGCAGTTCGGGACAGATGGCTAACTATGGCTACACCTTC. Its protein is CASSSGQMANYGYTF.

The chain recombines TRBV5-4 with TRBJ2-1, with 11 positions matching TRBD2. Germline V gives CDR1 SGHNT, CDR2 YYREEE (reference sequence). This CDR3 region has 16 residues. Trimming at V came to 4 bases and at J to 9 bases, leaving 12 bases not matched to a gene. The CDR3 sequence is CASSGSSGGRVGEQFF. Here the CDR3 DNA reads TGTGCCAGCAGCGGCTCTAGCGGGGGGAGGGTAGGTGAGCAGTTCTTC.

This chain connects TRBV11-3 to TRBJ2-2; 9 bases match TRBD1. Germline V CDR1 and CDR2: SGHNT, YENEEA. The CDR3 runs 17 residues. Trimming removed 5 bases from V and 4 bases from J; junction bases left unmatched: 11. The CDR3 DNA is TGTGCCAGCAGCACTAGCTTCGGGACAGGGCCCACCGGGGAGCTGTTTTTT. Amino acid sequence: CASSTSFGTGPTGELFF.

V gene TRBV7-2 combines with J gene TRBJ2-2, with 11 nucleotides matching TRBD2. CDR1 and CDR2 from the germline V gene are SGHTA and FQGNSA. V lost 4 bases and J lost 5; bases outside the gene matches: 0. The CDR3 runs 14 residues. CDR3 residues: CASSWTSGTGELFF. The CDR3 DNA reads TGTGCCAGCAGCTGGACTAGCGGGACCGGGGAGCTGTTTTTT.

The chain uses TRBV6-1 and TRBJ1-2; tentative D call: TRBD1 (6 bases). From germline, CDR1 is MNHNS and CDR2 SASEGT. This CDR3 has 14 amino acids. Trimming took 1 base from V and 8 from J, leaving 14 bases between them. The CDR3 loop is CASSEVGGAQGYTF. CDR3 nucleotide sequence: TGTGCCAGCAGTGAAGTAGGGGGAGCTCAAGGCTACACCTTC.

The rearrangement uses TRBV5-4 and TRBJ2-3; 10 bases map to TRBD2. The CDR3 extends over 15 amino acids. Germline trimming cut 2 bases from V and 1 base from J; bases unmatched to any gene: 1. Looked up from germline, CDR1 is SGHNT and CDR2 is YYREEE (reference sequence). The CDR3 reads CASSLAGGRTDTQYF. CDR3 nucleotide sequence: TGTGCCAGCAGCTTAGCGGGGGGGCGCACAGATACGCAGTATTTT.

This clone was observed a single time. The rearrangement joins TRBV5-4 to TRBJ2-5; D ambiguous. The CDR3 consists of 14 residues. Germline CDR1 reads SGHNT; CDR2 reads YYREEE (reference sequence). With 0 bases removed from V and 1 base from J, the gap between germline ends came to 7 bases. The CDR3 here is CASSLEALQETQYF. The DNA of the CDR3 is TGTGCCAGCAGCTTGGAAGCGCTCCAAGAGACCCAGTACTTC.

The chain links TRBV7-2 to TRBJ1-1; D remains ambiguous. Germline-derived CDR1 and CDR2 are SGHTA and FQGNSA. Deletions cut 3 bases from V and 6 bases from J, with 14 bases between. The CDR3 is made up of 14 amino acids. CDR3 in amino acids: CASSFRGIEPEAFF. In DNA, the CDR3 is TGTGCCAGCAGCTTCCGGGGTATAGAGCCTGAAGCTTTCTTT.

The chain recombines TRBV27 with TRBJ2-2; no clear D gene. CDR1 is MNHEY, CDR2 SMNVEV, per germline (reference sequence). V lost 3 bases and J lost 0, with 11 bases in between. The CDR3 extends over 16 amino acids. CDR3 DNA sequence: TGTGCCAGCAGTTTCTCTACAGTCGCGAACACCGGGGAGCTGTTTTTT. Its protein is CASSFSTVANTGELFF.

Here the CDR3 reads CASSHGTGGPGELFF. DNA for the CDR3: TGCGCCAGCAGCCACGGGACAGGGGGCCCCGGGGAGCTGTTTTTT. V is TRBV4-1 and J is TRBJ2-2; 12 nucleotides line up with TRBD1. The length of the CDR3 is 15 residues. Germline V gene sequence: CDR1 MGHRA, CDR2 YSYEKL. V lost 3 bases to trimming and J lost 6 bases; unmatched junction nucleotides: 2.

Worth noting for this clone: An end of the junction differs from the germline gene, which may be a read error. This rearrangement joins TRBV7-9 to TRBJ2-7, with 14 bases identical to TRBD2. Germline loops: CDR1 SEHNR, CDR2 FQNEAQ (reference sequence). CDR3 length equals 18 residues. The CDR3 nucleotides read TGTTCCAGCACCACGGGACTAGCGGGAGTAGAGAGCTCCTACGAGCAGTACTTC. It translates to CSSTTGLAGVESSYEQYF.

The gene calls are TRBV19 and TRBJ2-3, with a tentative D call TRBD2 (5 bases). This CDR3 region has 15 residues. The V end lost 4 bases, the J end lost 1 base, and 12 bases lay between the germline ends. Per germline, CDR1 LNHDA and CDR2 SQIVND (reference sequence). The CDR3 region is CASSTDQAGTDTQYF. For the CDR3, the DNA is TGTGCCAGTAGTACCGATCAAGCGGGCACAGATACGCAGTATTTT.